A selection of T cell receptor beta chains follows, all from one sample in a study of regulatory T cells in long-lasting Graves disease. MiXCR, applied by TCRdb to the multiplex PCR reads, yields one record per CDR3 protein. The table shows 300,000 to 400,000 distinct CDR3 sequences, with about a sixth occurring only once. The same data also went into a second study, on T cells in Graves' hyperthyroidism and ophthalmopathy.

Sequencing was performed on peripheral blood mononuclear cells (PBMCs), taken at new diagnosis, from a patient treated with antithyroid drugs. Receptors were obtained from a man aged 35 to 55 with Graves disease. The CDR3 runs from the conserved cysteine through the conserved F or W. Rows may omit the clone size; those that give it use once, few, many or a size class.

CDR3 protein | clone size | J gene | V gene
CAGQREGADSPLHF | . | TRBJ1-6 | TRBV7-2
CASSLIGVNQPQHF | . | TRBJ1-5 | TRBV12-3/TRBV12-4
CASSLRGQGGNQPQHF | many | TRBJ1-5 | TRBV12-3/TRBV12-4
CASRVGGDTEAFF | many | TRBJ1-1 | TRBV2
CASSAGVSQETQYF | few | TRBJ2-5 | TRBV9
CASSLASQGNYGYTF | few | TRBJ1-2 | TRBV5-1
CASSPTLAIPDTQYF | many | TRBJ2-3 | TRBV7-8
CASSLDRPLAKNIQYF | many | TRBJ2-4 | TRBV12-3/TRBV12-4
CSATPQGQGVDTQYF | many | TRBJ2-3 | TRBV20-1
CSARDYGKVRQETQYF | many | TRBJ2-5 | TRBV20-1
CASTDPAGGTDTQYF | many | TRBJ2-3 | TRBV6-1